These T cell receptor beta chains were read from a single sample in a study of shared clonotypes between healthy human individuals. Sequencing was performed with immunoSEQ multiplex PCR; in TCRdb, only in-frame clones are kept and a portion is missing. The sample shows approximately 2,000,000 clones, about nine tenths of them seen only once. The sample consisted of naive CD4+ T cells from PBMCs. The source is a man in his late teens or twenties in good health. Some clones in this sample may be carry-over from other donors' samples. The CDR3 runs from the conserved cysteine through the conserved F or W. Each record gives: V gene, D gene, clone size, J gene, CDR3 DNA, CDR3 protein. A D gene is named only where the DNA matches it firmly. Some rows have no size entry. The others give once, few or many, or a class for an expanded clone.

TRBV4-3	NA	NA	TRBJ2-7	TGCGCCAGCAGCCACGGAGGGCCTGATGAGCAGTACTTC	CASSHGGPDEQYF
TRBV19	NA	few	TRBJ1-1	TGTGCCAGTAGTATAGGGGTAGGGGCGTTGAACACTGAAGCTTTCTTT	CASSIGVGALNTEAFF
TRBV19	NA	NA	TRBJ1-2	TGTGCCAGTAGTATAACTGGCGTGTGGGGCTATGGCTACACCTTC	CASSITGVWGYGYTF
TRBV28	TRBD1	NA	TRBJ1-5	TGTGCCACCTACAGGGGTATGGGCAATCAGCCCCAGCATTTT	CATYRGMGNQPQHF
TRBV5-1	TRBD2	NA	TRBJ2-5	TGCGCCAGCAGCCCGGGAGGGTTGGAGACCCAGTACTTC	CASSPGGLETQYF
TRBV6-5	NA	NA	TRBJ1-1	TGTGCCAGCAGTTACCTAGTGACCACTGAAGCTTTCTTT	CASSYLVTTEAFF
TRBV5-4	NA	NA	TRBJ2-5	TGTGCCAGCAGCCCGGGACCCACTCAAGGTGTAGCTGGGACCCAGTACTTC	CASSPGPTQGVAGTQYF
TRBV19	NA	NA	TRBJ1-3	TGTGCCAGTACTCCAAGTGGGAGCTCTGGAAACACCATATATTTT	CASTPSGSSGNTIYF
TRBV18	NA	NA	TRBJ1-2	TGTGCCAGCTCACCAGGCCAGATCTCCTATGGCTACACCTTC	CASSPGQISYGYTF
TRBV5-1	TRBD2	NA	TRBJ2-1	TGCGCCAGCAGCTGGGCGGGTAGCGGGAGGGTCAATGAGCAGTTCTTC	CASSWAGSGRVNEQFF
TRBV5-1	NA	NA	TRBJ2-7	TGCGCCAGCAGCTTGAAGGCGACCTACGAGCAGTACTTC	CASSLKATYEQYF
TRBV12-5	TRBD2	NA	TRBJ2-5	TGTGCTAGTGGTTTGGTACTTTCATCGCTAGCGGGAGGAGAGACCCAGTACTTC	CASGLVLSSLAGGETQYF
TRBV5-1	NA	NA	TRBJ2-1	TGCGCCAGCAGCAAGCCGGGACCAGACAGCCATGAGCAGTTCTTC	CASSKPGPDSHEQFF
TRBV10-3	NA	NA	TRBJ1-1	TGTGCCATCAGTGACTCGACAGGAAACACTGAAGCTTTCTTT	CAISDSTGNTEAFF
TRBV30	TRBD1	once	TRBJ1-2	TGTGCCTGGAGTAGGACAGGGAACTATGGCTACACCTTC	CAWSRTGNYGYTF
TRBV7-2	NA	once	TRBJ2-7	TGTGCCAGCAGCTTGTCCTACGAGCAGTACTTC	CASSLSYEQYF
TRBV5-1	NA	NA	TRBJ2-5	TGCGCCAGCAGCCCTGAGAACGTCGGACGGACCCAGTACTTC	CASSPENVGRTQYF
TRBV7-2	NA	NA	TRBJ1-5	TGTGCCAGCAGCTTAGGTAGAGGTTCTTTTCAGCCCCAGCATTTT	CASSLGRGSFQPQHF
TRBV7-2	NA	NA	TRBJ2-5	TGTGCCAGCAGCTTAGTTAGCGGAGTGGGGGAGACCCAGTACTTC	CASSLVSGVGETQYF
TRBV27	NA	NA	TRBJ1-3	TGTGCCAGCGCACGGTCGGGGTATGGAAACACCATATATTTT	CASARSGYGNTIYF
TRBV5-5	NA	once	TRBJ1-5	TGTGCCAGCAGCGTTCAGGGACCCCGGCCCCAGCATTTT	CASSVQGPRPQHF